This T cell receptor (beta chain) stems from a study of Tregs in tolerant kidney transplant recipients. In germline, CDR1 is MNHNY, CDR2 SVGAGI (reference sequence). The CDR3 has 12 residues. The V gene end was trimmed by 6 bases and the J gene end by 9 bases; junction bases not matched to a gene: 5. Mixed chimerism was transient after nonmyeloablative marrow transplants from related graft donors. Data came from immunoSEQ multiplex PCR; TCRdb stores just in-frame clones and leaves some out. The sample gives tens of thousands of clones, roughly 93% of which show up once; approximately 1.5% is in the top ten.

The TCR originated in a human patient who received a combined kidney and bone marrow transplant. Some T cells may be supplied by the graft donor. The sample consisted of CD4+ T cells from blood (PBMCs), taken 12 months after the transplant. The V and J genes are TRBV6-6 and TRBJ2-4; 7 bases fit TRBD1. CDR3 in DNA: TGTGCCAGCAGCCGGGACAGCAGCATTCAGTACTTC. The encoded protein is CASSRDSSIQYF.